One T cell receptor beta chain is described in this entry. Source study methods: From reference gene primer amplification, estimates of nucleated cell counts were derived. TCRdb's copy holds only in-frame clones and misses some; the assay was immunoSEQ multiplex PCR. Clone size and the V and J calls come from that table; the DNA yielded D and trimming. The table records approximately 330,000 clones, over 75% of them present only once. The V gene lost 4 bases and the J gene lost 8 bases, with 18 bases spanning the gap. The CDR3 covers 15 residues. CDR1 and CDR2 (germline): LGHDT, YNNKEL (reference sequence). The data derive from a study of blood T cell repertoires in COVID-19. About the study: Sites across the United States, Italy and Spain contributed samples from acute and convalescent COVID-19. Sample material is recorded as cDNA or gDNA derived from T cells, B-cell-depleted T cells, or PBMCs.

The sequenced sample consisted of peripheral blood. This TCR came from a woman between 50 and 59 years old with active or convalescent COVID-19. The rearrangement joins TRBV3-1 (or the pseudogene TRBV3-2) to TRBJ1-3, with D tentatively TRBD1 (6 bases). DNA for the CDR3: TGTGCCAGCAGCCCCACAGGGTTGCTTGGTCACACCATATATTTT. Its translation is CASSPTGLLGHTIYF.